The clone carrying this TCR beta chain was observed a few times. These data come from a study of blood T cell repertoires in COVID-19. Generated by immunoSEQ multiplex PCR, the TCRdb table keeps only in-frame clones and is missing some. The top ten clones hold 5% to 6.5% of a sample with about 250,000 clones, over 75% of them seen once. This TCR came from a man aged 50-59 years with active or convalescent COVID-19. Sequenced sample: peripheral blood.

CDR3 nucleotide sequence: TGTGCCAGCAGTGAAGCGTGGTCGGGGAAAGCTTTCTTT. As protein: CASSEAWSGKAFF. This chain links TRBV2 with TRBJ1-1; the D is unclear. Germline CDR1 is SNHLY and CDR2 is FYNNEI. Between the trimmed V and J ends, which lost 0 bases and 9 bases, there was a span of 11 bases. The CDR3 length is 13 residues.